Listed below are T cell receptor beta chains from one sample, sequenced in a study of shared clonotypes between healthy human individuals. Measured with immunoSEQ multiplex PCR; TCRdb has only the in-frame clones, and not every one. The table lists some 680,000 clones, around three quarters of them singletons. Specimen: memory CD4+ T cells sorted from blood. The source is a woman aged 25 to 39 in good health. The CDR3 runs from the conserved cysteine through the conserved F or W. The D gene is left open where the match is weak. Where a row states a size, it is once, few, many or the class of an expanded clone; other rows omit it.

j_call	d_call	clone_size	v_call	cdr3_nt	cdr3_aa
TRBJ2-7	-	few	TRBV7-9	TGTGCCAGCAGCTTAGAACCAGACACCTACGAGCAGTACTTC	CASSLEPDTYEQYF
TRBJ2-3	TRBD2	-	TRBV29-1	TGCAGCGTTGCTAGCGGGCCCTACACAGATACGCAGTATTTT	CSVASGPYTDTQYF
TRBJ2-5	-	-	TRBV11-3	TGTGCCAGCAGCTTTTGGGGACAAGAGACCCAGTACTTC	CASSFWGQETQYF
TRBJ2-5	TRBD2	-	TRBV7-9	TGTGCCAGCAGGATAAGCGGGAGCTCCCAAGAGACCCAGTACTTC	CASRISGSSQETQYF
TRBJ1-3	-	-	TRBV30	TGTGCCCGGGGGGTTGGAAACACCATATATTTT	CARGVGNTIYF
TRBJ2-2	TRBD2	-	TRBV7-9	TGTGCCAGCAGCCTAGGACTAGCGGGAGGAGTCGGGGAGCTGTTTTTT	CASSLGLAGGVGELFF
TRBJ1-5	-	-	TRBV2	TGTGCCAGCGGCAAACTCATGAATCAGCCCCAGCATTTT	CASGKLMNQPQHF
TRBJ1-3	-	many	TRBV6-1	TGTGCCAGCAGGTCGACTGATCTAGGAAACACCATATATTTT	CASRSTDLGNTIYF
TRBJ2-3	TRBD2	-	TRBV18	TGTGCCAGCTCACGCGGACTAGCGGGAGTTTCGGATACGCAGTATTTT	CASSRGLAGVSDTQYF
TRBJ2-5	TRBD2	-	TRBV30	TGTGCCTGGGGGACTAGCGGGAGGGCCGTGGAGACCCAGTACTTC	CAWGTSGRAVETQYF
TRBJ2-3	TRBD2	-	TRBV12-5	TGTGCTAGTGGTGATGGACTAGCGGGAGAGGCAGATACGCAGTATTTT	CASGDGLAGEADTQYF
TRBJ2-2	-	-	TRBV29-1	TGCAGCTGGACAGTGGGAACCGGGGAGCTGTTTTTT	CSWTVGTGELFF
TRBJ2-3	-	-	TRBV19	TGTGCCAGTAGTCCCCAGGTGGGAGACACAGATACGCAGTATTTT	CASSPQVGDTDTQYF
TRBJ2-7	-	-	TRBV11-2	TGTGCCAGCAGCTTAGTTGGGGGAAGGGAGCAGTACTTC	CASSLVGGREQYF
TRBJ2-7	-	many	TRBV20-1	TGCAGTGGGACGACCTACGAGCAGTACTTC	CSGTTYEQYF
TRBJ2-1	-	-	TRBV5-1	TGCGCCAGCAGCTACCAGGGGGGCTCCTACAATGAGCAGTTCTTC	CASSYQGGSYNEQFF
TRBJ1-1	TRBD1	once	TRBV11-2	TGTGCCAGCAGCAGAGGGGGCTCGAACACTGAAGCTTTCTTT	CASSRGGSNTEAFF
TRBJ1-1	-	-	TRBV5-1	TGCGCCAGCAGCTTGGGAGTTAACACTGAAGCTTTCTTT	CASSLGVNTEAFF
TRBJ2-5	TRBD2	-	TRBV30	TGTGCCTGGAGTGCTAGCGGGAGGGAGACCCAGTACTTC	CAWSASGRETQYF